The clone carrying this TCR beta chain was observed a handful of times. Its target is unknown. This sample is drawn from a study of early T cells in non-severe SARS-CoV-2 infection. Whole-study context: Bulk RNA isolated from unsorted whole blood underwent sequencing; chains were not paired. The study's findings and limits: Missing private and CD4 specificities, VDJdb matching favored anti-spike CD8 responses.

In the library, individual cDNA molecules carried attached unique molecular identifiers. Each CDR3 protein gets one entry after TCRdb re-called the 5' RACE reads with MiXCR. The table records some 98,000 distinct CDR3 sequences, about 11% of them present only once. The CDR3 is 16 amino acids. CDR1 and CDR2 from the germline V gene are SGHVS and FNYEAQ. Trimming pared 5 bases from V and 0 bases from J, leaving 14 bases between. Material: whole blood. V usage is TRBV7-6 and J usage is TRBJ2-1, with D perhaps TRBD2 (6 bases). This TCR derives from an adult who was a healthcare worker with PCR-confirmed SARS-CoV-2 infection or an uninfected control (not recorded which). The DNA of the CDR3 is TGTGCCAGCAGCCCGGGACTCAAGCACTCCTACAATGAGCAGTTCTTC. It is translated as CASSPGLKHSYNEQFF.